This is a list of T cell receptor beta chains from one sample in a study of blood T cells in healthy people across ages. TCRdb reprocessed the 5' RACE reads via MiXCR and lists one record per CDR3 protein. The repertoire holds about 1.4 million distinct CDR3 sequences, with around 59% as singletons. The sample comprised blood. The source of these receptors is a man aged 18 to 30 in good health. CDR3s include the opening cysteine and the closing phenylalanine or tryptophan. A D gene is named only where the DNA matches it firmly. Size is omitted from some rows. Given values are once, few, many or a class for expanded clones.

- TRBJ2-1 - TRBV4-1 CASSQDAQGNNEQFF TGCGCCAGCAGCCAAGATGCTCAGGGCAACAATGAGCAGTTCTTC
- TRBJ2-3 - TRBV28 CASSRLGADTQYF TGTGCCAGCAGCCGACTAGGGGCAGATACGCAGTATTTT
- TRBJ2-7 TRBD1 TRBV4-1 CASSQIANRGPYEQYF TGCGCCAGCAGCCAGATCGCTAACAGGGGACCCTACGAGCAGTACTTC
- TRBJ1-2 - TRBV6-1 CASSSRDGHGYTF TGTGCCAGCAGTTCCAGGGATGGACATGGCTACACCTTC
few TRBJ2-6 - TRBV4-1 CASSLRLPASGANVLTF TGCGCCAGCAGCCTCCGTCTCCCGGCCTCTGGGGCCAACGTCCTGACTTTC
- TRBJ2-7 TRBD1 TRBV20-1 CSARAPQGVDEQYF TGCAGTGCTAGGGCTCCACAGGGGGTGGACGAGCAGTACTTC
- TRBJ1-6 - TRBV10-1 CASSTDYNSPLHF TGCGCCAGCAGCACGGACTATAATTCACCCCTCCACTTT
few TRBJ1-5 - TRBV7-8 CASSLRGEGQPQHF TGTGCCAGCAGCTTAAGAGGGGAGGGTCAGCCCCAGCATTTT
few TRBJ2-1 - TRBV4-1 CASSPWDGHSTYNEQFF TGCGCCAGCAGCCCATGGGACGGACACTCGACCTACAATGAGCAGTTCTTC
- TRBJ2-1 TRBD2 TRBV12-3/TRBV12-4 CASSATSGPYNEQFF TGTGCCAGCAGTGCTACTAGCGGGCCCTACAATGAGCAGTTCTTC
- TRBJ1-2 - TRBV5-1 CASSLAGTSNDYTF TGCGCCAGCAGCTTAGCAGGGACTTCGAATGACTACACCTTC
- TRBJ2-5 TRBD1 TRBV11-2 CASSLTGLLFQETQYF TGTGCCAGCAGCTTGACAGGGCTGCTATTTCAAGAGACCCAGTACTTC
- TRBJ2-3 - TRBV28 CASSFVREITDTQYF TGTGCCAGCAGTTTTGTGAGGGAAATCACAGATACGCAGTATTTT
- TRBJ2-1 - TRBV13 CASPGLRGDEQFF TGTGCCAGCCCCGGACTAAGGGGCGATGAGCAGTTCTTC
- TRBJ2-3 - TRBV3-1 CASGQVRAGTDTQYF TGTGCCAGCGGCCAAGTCCGTGCAGGCACAGATACGCAGTATTTT
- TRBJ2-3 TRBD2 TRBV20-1 CSARDLAGGRTDTQYF TGCAGTGCTAGAGATCTAGCGGGGGGGCGTACAGATACGCAGTATTTT
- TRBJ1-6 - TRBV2 CASSQDGTYNSPLHF TGTGCCAGCAGCCAGGACGGCACGTATAATTCACCCCTCCACTTT
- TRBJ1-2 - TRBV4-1 CASSQESSDEGYGYTF TGCGCCAGCAGCCAAGAAAGCTCCGACGAGGGCTATGGCTACACCTTC
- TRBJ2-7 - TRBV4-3 CASSQDWVGLEQYF TGCGCCAGCAGCCAAGATTGGGTAGGGCTCGAGCAGTACTTC
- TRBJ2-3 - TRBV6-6 CASSYYGGSITDTQYF TGTGCCAGCAGTTACTACGGGGGCTCCATTACAGATACGCAGTATTTT
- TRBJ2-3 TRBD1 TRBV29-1 CSVGVGQGRTDTQYF TGCAGCGTTGGTGTCGGACAGGGGAGAACAGATACGCAGTATTTT
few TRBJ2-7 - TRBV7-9 CASSPLGGAAGTDSYEQYF TGTGCCAGCAGCCCTTTAGGTGGGGCCGCCGGGACGGATTCCTACGAGCAGTACTTC
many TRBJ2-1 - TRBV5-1 CASSLEGSSYNEQFF TGCGCCAGCAGCTTGGAGGGAAGCTCCTACAATGAGCAGTTCTTC
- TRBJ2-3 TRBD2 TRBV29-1 CSVETSGSTDTQYF TGCAGCGTTGAAACTAGCGGGAGCACAGATACGCAGTATTTT
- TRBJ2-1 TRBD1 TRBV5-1 CASSLGGQGAPDEQFF TGCGCCAGCAGCTTGGGGGGCCAGGGGGCCCCCGATGAGCAGTTCTTC
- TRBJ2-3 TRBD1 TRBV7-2 CASSLAWDRLARATDTQYF TGTGCCAGCAGCTTAGCGTGGGACAGACTTGCCCGAGCGACAGATACGCAGTATTTT
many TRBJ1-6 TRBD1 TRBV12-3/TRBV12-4 CASRSRRQGPSNSPLHF TGTGCCAGCAGAAGTAGACGACAGGGACCCAGTAATTCACCCCTCCACTTT
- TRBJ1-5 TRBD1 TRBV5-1 CASAFDPGGDQPQHF TGCGCCAGCGCGTTCGACCCAGGGGGCGATCAGCCCCAGCATTTT
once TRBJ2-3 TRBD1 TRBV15 CATWTNIQGADTDTQYF TGTGCCACCTGGACGAATATACAGGGGGCCGACACAGATACGCAGTATTTT
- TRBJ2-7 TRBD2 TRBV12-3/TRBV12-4 CASSPRGLAGDVEQYF TGTGCCAGCAGCCCACGGGGACTAGCGGGAGATGTCGAGCAGTACTTC
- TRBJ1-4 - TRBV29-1 CSVAQGGEKLFF TGCAGCGTTGCGCAGGGAGGGGAAAAACTGTTTTTT
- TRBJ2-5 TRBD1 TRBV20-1 CSASLGGVEQYF TGCAGTGCTAGCTTAGGGGGCGTGGAGCAGTACTTC
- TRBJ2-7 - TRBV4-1 CASSQVLSGSYEQYF TGCGCCAGCAGCCAAGTGCTTAGCGGCTCCTACGAGCAGTACTTC
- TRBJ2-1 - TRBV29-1 CSVLSGLGNEQFF TGCAGCGTTCTTAGCGGCTTGGGGAATGAGCAGTTCTTC
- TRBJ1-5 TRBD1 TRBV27 CASSLETGVNQPQHF TGTGCCAGCAGTTTAGAAACAGGGGTCAATCAGCCCCAGCATTTT
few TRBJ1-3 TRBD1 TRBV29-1 CSVNTGVTSGNTIYF TGCAGCGTCAACACAGGGGTCACCTCTGGAAACACCATATATTTT
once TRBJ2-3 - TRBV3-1 CASSSLSGEGDTQYF TGTGCCAGCAGCTCCCTCTCAGGCGAGGGAGATACGCAGTATTTT
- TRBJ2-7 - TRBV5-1 CASSLTGSLYYEQYF TGCGCCAGCAGCCTGACAGGATCCTTATACTACGAGCAGTACTTC
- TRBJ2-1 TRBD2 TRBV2 CASSDLLATPYNEQFF TGTGCCAGCAGCGATCTACTAGCGACGCCCTACAATGAGCAGTTCTTC
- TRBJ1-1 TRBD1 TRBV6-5 CASSYTHAKGAPTSEAFF TGTGCCAGCAGTTACACCCACGCGAAGGGGGCCCCCACTTCTGAAGCTTTCTTT
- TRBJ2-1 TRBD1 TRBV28 CASSLWTGFGYEQFF TGTGCCAGCAGTTTGTGGACAGGGTTTGGATATGAGCAGTTCTTC
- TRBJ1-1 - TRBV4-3 CASSQLMDTKNTEAFF TGCGCCAGCAGCCAACTAATGGACACGAAGAACACTGAAGCTTTCTTT
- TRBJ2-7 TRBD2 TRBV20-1 CSARRLFGTSGYEQYF TGCAGTGCTAGAAGGCTTTTCGGGACTAGCGGATACGAGCAGTACTTC
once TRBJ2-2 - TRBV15 CATSRDSGPITGELFF TGTGCCACCAGCAGAGATTCGGGACCTATCACCGGGGAGCTGTTTTTT
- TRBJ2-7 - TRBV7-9 CVSSLSLGGYEQYF TGTGTCAGCAGCTTAAGTTTGGGCGGCTACGAGCAGTACTTC
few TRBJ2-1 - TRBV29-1 CSAIPSWGFGNEQFF TGCAGCGCAATCCCTTCGTGGGGATTTGGCAATGAGCAGTTCTTC
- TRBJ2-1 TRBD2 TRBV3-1 CASSQWSGRAAEQFF TGTGCCAGCAGCCAATGGAGCGGGAGGGCCGCTGAGCAGTTCTTC
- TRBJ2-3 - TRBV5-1 CASSLRGATFTDTQYF TGCGCCAGCAGCTTGAGGGGGGCTACATTCACAGATACGCAGTATTTT
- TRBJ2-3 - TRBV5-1 CASSQSGPTDTQYF TGCGCCAGCAGCCAGAGCGGGCCCACAGATACGCAGTATTTT
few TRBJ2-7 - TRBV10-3 CAISESSGTSYEQYF TGTGCCATCAGTGAGTCCTCCGGGACATCCTACGAGCAGTACTTC
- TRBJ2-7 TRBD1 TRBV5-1 CAGSLRDRVYEQYF TGCGCCGGCAGCCTCCGCGACAGGGTATACGAGCAGTACTTC
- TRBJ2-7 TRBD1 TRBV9 CASSDGQGVSEQYF TGTGCCAGCAGCGACGGACAGGGGGTGTCCGAGCAGTACTTC
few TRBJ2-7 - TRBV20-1 CSALSRRESYEQYF TGCAGTGCCTTATCGCGCCGGGAGTCCTACGAGCAGTACTTC
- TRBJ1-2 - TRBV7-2 CASSLVDSLNYGYTF TGTGCCAGCAGCTTAGTGGACAGTCTAAACTATGGCTACACCTTC
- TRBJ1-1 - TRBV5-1 CASSSARGVREAFF TGCGCCAGCAGCTCCGCGAGGGGGGTAAGGGAAGCTTTCTTT
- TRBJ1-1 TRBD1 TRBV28 CANSSTDRGYLNTEAFF TGTGCCAACAGTTCGACGGACAGGGGGTATCTGAACACTGAAGCTTTCTTT
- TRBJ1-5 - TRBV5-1 CASSRAANQPRHF TGCGCCAGCAGCCGGGCAGCTAATCAGCCCCGGCATTTT